This TCR beta chain was captured by sequencing in a study of blood T cell repertoires in COVID-19. Generated by immunoSEQ multiplex PCR, the TCRdb table keeps only in-frame clones and is missing some. Of about 300,000 clones in the sample, 90% were seen once. Per germline, CDR1 LGHDT and CDR2 YNNKEL (reference sequence). The CDR3 extends over 14 amino acids. Trimming removed 3 bases from V and 5 bases from J; junction bases left unmatched: 5. The rearrangement uses TRBV3-1 (or the pseudogene TRBV3-2) and TRBJ2-7, with TRBD1 matching over 9 bases. The specimen was PBMCs or T cells enriched from blood (not recorded which). This clonotype originated in a woman aged 18-29 years with acute COVID-19. The CDR3 loop is CASSHNRGLDEQYF. CDR3 DNA: TGTGCCAGCAGCCACAACAGGGGGCTGGACGAGCAGTACTTC.